Sequencing of this T cell receptor (beta chain) was carried out in a study of blood T cell repertoires in COVID-19. As for the study in general: Researchers got acute and convalescent COVID-19 samples from the United States, Italy and Spain.

Germline loops: CDR1 SGHAT, CDR2 FQDESV (reference sequence). V lost 4 bases and J lost 2; bases outside the gene matches: 6. The CDR3 runs 16 residues. Seattle cases were enrolled at active infection and followed longitudinally. Clones were read by immunoSEQ multiplex PCR, and TCRdb kept only the in-frame ones, dropping some. This sample yields under 200,000 clones, of which about 80% are seen a single time; roughly 8% belongs to the top ten. The sample was peripheral blood. V is TRBV11-1 and J is TRBJ2-2, with TRBD1 matching over 8 bases. The clonotype was recovered from a woman aged 55-70 years with COVID-19, enrolled during active disease. The CDR3 DNA reads as TGTGCCAGCAGCTCCCGGACAGGGCTAAACACCGGGGAGCTGTTTTTT. Translating gives CASSSRTGLNTGELFF.